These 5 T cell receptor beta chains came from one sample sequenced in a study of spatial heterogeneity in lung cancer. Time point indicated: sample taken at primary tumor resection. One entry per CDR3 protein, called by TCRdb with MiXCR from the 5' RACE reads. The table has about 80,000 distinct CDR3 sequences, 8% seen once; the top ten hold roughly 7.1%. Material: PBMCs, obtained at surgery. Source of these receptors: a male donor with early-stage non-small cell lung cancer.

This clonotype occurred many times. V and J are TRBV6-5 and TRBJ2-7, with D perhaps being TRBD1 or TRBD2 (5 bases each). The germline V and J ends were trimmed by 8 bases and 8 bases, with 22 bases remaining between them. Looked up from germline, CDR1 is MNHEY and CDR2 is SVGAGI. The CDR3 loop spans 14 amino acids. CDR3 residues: CASAMPGPSTKQYF. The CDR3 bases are TGTGCCAGCGCTATGCCGGGACCCTCTACGAAGCAGTACTTC.

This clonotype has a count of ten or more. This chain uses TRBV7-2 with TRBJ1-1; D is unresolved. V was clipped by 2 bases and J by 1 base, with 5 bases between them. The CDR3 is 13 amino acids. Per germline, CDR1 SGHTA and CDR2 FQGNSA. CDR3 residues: CASSLRQNTEAFF. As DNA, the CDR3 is TGTGCCAGCAGCTTACGGCAGAACACTGAAGCTTTCTTT.

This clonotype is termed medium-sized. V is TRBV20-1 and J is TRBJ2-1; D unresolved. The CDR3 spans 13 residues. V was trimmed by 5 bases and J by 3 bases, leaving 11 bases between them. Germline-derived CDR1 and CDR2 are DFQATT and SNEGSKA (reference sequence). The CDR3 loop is CSAFPGRYNEQFF. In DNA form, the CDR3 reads TGCAGTGCTTTCCCAGGACGCTACAATGAGCAGTTCTTC.

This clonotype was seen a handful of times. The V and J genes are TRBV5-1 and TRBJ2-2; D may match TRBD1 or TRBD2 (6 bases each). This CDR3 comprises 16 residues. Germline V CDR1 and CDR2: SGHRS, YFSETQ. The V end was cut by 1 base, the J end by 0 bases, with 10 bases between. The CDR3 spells CASSLYGGANTGELFF. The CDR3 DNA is TGCGCCAGCAGCTTGTACGGGGGCGCGAACACCGGGGAGCTGTTTTTT.

Here the CDR3 reads CASSPTSTREQFF. CDR3 coding DNA: TGCGCCAGCAGCCCAACTAGCACGCGTGAGCAGTTCTTC. The chain employs TRBV4-1 and TRBJ2-1; a possible D gene is TRBD2 (6 bases). The V gene lost 4 bases and the J gene lost 9 bases, with 13 bases spanning the gap. Germline V lookup: CDR1 MGHRA, CDR2 YSYEKL. The CDR3 is 13 amino acids.